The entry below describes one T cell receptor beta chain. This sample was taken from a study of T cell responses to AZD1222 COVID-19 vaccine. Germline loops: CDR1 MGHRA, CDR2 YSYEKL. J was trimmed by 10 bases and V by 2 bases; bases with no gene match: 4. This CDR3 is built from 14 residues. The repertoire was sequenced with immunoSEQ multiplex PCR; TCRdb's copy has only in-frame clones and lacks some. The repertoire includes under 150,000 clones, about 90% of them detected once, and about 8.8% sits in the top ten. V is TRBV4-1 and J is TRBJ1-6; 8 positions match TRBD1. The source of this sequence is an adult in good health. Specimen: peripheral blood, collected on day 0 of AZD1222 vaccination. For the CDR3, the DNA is TGCGCCAGCAGCCAACCGGGACAGGAATCACCCCTCCACTTT. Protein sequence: CASSQPGQESPLHF.